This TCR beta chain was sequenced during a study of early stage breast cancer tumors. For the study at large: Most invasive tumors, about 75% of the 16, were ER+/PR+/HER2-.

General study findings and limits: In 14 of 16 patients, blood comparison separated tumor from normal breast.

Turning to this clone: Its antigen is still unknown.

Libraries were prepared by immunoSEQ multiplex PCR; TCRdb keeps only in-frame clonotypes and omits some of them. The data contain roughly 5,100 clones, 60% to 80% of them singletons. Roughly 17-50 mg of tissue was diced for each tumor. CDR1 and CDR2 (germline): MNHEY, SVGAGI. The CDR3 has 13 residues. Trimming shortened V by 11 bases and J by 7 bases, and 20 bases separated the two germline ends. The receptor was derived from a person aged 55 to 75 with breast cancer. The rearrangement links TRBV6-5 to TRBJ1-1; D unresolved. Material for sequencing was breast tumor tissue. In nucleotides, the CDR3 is TGTGCCCCAGAAAATAAATCGGAGAATGAAGCTTTCTTT. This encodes CAPENKSENEAFF.